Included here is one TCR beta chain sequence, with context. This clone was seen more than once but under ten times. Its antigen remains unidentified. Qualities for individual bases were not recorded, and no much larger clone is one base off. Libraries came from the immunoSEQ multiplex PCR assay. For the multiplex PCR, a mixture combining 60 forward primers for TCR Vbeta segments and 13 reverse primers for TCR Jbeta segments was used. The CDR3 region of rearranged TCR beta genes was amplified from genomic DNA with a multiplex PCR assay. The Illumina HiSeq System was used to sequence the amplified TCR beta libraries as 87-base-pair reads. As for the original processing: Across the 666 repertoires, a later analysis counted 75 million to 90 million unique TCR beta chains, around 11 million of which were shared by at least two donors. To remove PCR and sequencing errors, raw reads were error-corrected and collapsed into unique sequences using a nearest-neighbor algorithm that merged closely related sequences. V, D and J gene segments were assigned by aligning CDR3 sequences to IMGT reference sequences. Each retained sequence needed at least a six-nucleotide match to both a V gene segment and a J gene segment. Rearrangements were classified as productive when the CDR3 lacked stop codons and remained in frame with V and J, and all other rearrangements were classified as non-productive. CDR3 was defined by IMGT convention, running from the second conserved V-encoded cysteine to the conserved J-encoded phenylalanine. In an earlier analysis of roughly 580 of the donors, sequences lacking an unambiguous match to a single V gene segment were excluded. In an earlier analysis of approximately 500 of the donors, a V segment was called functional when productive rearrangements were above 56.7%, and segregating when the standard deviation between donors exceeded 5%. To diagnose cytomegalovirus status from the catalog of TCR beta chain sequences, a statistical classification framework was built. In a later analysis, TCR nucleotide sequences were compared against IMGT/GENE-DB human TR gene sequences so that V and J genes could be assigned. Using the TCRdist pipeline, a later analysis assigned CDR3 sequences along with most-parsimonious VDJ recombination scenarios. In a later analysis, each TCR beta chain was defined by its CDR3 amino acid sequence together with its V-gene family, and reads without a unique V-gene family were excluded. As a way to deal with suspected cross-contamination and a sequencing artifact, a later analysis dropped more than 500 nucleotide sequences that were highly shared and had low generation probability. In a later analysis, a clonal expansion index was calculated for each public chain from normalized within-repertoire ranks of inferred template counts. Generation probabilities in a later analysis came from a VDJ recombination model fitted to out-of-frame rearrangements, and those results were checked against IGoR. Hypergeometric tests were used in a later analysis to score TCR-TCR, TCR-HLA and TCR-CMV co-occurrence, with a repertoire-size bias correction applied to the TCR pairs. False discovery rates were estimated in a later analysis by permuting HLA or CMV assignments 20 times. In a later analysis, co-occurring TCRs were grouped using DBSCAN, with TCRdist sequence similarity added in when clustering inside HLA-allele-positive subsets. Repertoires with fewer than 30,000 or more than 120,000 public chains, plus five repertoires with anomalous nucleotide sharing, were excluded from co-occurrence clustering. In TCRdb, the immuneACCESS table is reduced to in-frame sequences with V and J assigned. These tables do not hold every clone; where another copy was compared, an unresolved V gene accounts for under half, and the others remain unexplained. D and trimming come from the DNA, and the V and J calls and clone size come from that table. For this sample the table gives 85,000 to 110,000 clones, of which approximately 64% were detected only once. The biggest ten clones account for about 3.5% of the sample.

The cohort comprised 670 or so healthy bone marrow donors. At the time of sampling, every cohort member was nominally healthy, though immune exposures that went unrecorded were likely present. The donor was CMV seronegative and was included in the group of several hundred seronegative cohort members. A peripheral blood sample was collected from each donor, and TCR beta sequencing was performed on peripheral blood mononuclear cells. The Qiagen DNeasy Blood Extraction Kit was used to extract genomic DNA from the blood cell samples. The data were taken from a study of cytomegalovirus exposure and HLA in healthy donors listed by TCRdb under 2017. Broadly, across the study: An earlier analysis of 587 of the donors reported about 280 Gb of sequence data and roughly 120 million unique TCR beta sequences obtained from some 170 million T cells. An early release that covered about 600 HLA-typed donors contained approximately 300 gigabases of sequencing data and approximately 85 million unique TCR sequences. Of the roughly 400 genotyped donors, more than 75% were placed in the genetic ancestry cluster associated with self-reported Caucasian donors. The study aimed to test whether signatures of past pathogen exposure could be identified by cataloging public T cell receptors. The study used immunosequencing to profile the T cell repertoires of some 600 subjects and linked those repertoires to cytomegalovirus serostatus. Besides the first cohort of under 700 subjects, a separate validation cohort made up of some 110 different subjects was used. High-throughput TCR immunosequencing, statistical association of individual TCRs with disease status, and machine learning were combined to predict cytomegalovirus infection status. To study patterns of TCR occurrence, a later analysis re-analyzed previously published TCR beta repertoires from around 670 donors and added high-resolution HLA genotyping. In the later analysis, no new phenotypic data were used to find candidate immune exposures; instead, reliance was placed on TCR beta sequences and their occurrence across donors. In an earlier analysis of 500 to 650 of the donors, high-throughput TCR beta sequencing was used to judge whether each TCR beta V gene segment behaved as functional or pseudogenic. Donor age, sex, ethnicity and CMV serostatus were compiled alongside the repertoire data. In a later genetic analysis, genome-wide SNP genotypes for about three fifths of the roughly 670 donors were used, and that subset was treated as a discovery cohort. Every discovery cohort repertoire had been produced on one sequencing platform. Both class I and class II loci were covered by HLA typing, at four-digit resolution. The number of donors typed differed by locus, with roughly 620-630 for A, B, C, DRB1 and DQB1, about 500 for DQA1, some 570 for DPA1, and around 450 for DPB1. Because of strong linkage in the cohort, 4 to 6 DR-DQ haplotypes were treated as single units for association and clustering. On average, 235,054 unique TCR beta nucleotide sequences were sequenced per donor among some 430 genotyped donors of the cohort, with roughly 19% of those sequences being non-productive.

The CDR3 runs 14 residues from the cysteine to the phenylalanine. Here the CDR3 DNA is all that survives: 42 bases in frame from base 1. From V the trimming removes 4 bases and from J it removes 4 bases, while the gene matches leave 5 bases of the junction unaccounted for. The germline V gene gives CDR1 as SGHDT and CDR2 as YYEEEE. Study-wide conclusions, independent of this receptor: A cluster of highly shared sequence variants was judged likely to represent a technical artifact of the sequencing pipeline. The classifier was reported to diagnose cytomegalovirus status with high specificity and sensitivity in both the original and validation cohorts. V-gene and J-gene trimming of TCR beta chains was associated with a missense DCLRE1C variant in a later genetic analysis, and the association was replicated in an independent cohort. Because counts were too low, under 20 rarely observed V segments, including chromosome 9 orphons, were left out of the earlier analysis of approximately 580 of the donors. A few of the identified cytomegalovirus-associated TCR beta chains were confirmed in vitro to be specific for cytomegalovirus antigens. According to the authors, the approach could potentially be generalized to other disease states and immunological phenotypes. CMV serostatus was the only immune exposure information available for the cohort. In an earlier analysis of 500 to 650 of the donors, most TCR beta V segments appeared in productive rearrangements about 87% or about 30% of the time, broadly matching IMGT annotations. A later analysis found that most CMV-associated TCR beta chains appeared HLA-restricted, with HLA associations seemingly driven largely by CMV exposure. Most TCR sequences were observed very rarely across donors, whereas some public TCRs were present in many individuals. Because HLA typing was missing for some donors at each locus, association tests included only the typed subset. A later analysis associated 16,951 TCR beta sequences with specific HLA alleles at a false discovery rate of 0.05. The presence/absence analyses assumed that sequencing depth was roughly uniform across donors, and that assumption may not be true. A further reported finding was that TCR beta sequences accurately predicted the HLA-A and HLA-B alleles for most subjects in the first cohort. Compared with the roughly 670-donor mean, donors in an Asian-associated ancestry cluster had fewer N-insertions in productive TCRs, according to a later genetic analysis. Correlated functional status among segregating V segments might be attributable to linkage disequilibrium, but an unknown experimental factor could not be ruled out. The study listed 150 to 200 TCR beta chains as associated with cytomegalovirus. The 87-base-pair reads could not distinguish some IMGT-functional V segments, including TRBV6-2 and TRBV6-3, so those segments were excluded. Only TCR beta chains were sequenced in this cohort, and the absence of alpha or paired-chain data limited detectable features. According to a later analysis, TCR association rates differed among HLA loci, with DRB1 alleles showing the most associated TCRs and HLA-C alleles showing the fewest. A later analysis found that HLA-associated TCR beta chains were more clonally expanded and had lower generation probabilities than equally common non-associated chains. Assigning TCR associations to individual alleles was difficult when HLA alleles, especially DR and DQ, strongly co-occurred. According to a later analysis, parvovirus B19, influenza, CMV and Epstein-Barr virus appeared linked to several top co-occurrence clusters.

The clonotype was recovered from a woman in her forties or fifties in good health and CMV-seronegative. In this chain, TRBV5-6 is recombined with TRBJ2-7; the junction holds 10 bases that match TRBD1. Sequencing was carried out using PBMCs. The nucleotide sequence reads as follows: TGTGCCAGCAGCCTGGACAGGGGGAGATACGAGCAGTACTTC. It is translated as CASSLDRGRYEQYF.